The 10 T cell receptor beta chains below come from one sample, sequenced in a study of OX40 agonist ivuxolimab in advanced cancers. TCRdb's table, derived via immunoSEQ multiplex PCR, lists solely in-frame clones and lacks some. The sample has tens of thousands of clones, around 89% seen once; the top ten hold under 1.1%. The starting material was CD4+ or CD8+ T cells sorted from blood, obtained in a trial of the OX40 agonist ivuxolimab. Receptors originate from an adult with an advanced solid tumor such as melanoma, head and neck, liver or kidney cancer.

The rearrangement uses TRBV7-9 and TRBJ1-2; D may be TRBD1 (6 bases). Trimming left V 5 bases short and J 8 bases short, with 18 bases between. This CDR3 has 14 amino acids. Germline V gene sequence: CDR1 SEHNR, CDR2 FQNEAQ (reference sequence). The CDR3 here is CASSPGGRGSGYTF. CDR3 DNA sequence: TGTGCCAGCAGCCCCGGGGGAAGGGGGAGCGGCTACACCTTC. Complete variable domain (other parts from reference TRBV7-9 and TRBJ1-2): DTGVSQNPRHKITKRGQNVTFRCDPISEHNRLYWYRQTLGQGPEFLTYFQNEAQLEKSRLLSDRFSAERPKGSFSTLEIQRTEQGDSAMYLCASSPGGRGSGYTFGSGTRLTVV.

The chain employs TRBV5-1 and TRBJ2-1, with a tentative D call TRBD1 (5 bases). The CDR3 runs to 16 residues. V gave up 8 bases and J gave up 0 bases, with 18 bases separating them. The germline V gene encodes CDR1 SGHRS and CDR2 YFSETQ. The CDR3 sequence is CARLSTDVSSYNEQFF. The CDR3 DNA reads as TGCGCCAGGCTGTCGACAGATGTGAGCTCCTACAATGAGCAGTTCTTC.

The genes are TRBV5-6 and TRBJ2-5; 11 nucleotides match TRBD2. CDR3 size: 17 residues. Losses at the gene ends were 1 base for V and 5 bases for J; bases not matched to a gene: 10. Germline loops: CDR1 SGHDT, CDR2 YYEEEE. The CDR3 nucleotides read TGTGCCAGCAGCTTGCGGCTAGCGGGGGGTTGGGGTGAGACCCAGTACTTC. Its translation: CASSLRLAGGWGETQYF.

V and J are TRBV28 and TRBJ1-2; unclear D gene. Germline assignment: CDR1 MDHEN and CDR2 SYDVKM. The V gene lost 4 bases and the J gene lost 0 bases, with 9 bases spanning the gap. The CDR3 is 14 amino acids. CDR3 in DNA: TGTGCCAGCAGTTCCAGGTTATCTAACTATGGCTACACCTTC. It translates to CASSSRLSNYGYTF.

In the case of this clone: Other DNA sequences within the sample encode an identical CDR3. The chain employs TRBV6-5 and TRBJ1-6; 8 nucleotides agree with TRBD1. CDR3 length equals 15 residues. Germline lookup yields CDR1 MNHEY and CDR2 SVGAGI. V was clipped by 5 bases and J by 10 bases; unmatched bases: 10. The chain's CDR3 is CASSRGDRGGSPLHF. CDR3 bases: TGTGCCAGCAGTCGCGGCGACAGGGGCGGATCACCCCTCCACTTT.

The table lists this clone with a count of one. The CDR3 sequence: CASSLGAASNYGYTF. The DNA of the CDR3 is TGTGCCAGCAGCTTGGGGGCAGCTTCAAACTATGGCTACACCTTC. The chain employs TRBV5-4 and TRBJ1-2; no reliable D call. Per germline, CDR1 SGHNT and CDR2 YYREEE (reference sequence). The V end was cut by 0 bases, the J end by 2 bases, with 11 bases between. The CDR3 runs 15 residues.

The chain couples TRBV5-1 to TRBJ2-4; TRBD1 matches 8 bases. The CDR3 is 14 amino acids. CDR1 SGHRS and CDR2 YFSETQ come from the germline V gene. V shed 7 bases, J shed 3 bases, and the junction held 6 bases outside the gene matches. CDR3 in amino acids: CASASGGSKNIQYF. In DNA form, the CDR3 reads TGCGCCAGCGCCTCAGGGGGCAGCAAAAACATTCAGTACTTC.

J is TRBJ2-7 and V is TRBV12-5; 11 bases match TRBD2. Germline-derived CDR1 and CDR2 are LGHNT and FRNRAP. The CDR3 consists of 15 residues. The J segment lost 4 bases and the V segment lost 5 bases, leaving 7 bases of the junction unmatched. The CDR3 here is CASGLGLAGSYEQYF. In DNA, the CDR3 is TGTGCTAGTGGTCTCGGACTAGCGGGCTCGTACGAGCAGTACTTC.

The chain employs TRBV7-9 and TRBJ2-7, with D possibly matching TRBD1 (7 bases). The germline V gene has CDR1 SEHNR and CDR2 FQNEAQ (reference sequence). V lost 3 bases, J lost 5 bases, and 17 bases lay in between. This CDR3 is 15 amino acids long. The CDR3 region has the DNA TGTGCCAGCAGCTTGGTCCTGGAGGGGGCCAACGAGCAGTACTTC. It is translated as CASSLVLEGANEQYF.

The V and J genes are TRBV28 and TRBJ2-3; possibly TRBD2 for D (5 bases). The length of the CDR3 is 14 residues. V shed 3 bases and J shed 11 bases, with 18 bases lying between them. Germline V lookup: CDR1 MDHEN, CDR2 SYDVKM. The CDR3 nucleotides read TGTGCCAGCAGTTTCGGCGGGCATACAAAAGAGCAGTATTTT. Its protein product is CASSFGGHTKEQYF.